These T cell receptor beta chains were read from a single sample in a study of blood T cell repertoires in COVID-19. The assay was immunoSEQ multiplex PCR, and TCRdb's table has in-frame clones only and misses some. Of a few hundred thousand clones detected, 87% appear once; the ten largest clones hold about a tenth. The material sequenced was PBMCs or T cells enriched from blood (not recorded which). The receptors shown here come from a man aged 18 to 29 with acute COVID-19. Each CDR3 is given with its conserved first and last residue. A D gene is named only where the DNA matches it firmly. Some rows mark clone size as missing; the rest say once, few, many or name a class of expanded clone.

CDR3nt: TGTGCCAGCAGTTCGGACAGGGGATGGGAAAAACTGTTTTTT; CDR3aa: CASSSDRGWEKLFF; j_gene: TRBJ1-4; abundance: few; v_gene: TRBV7-6; d_gene: TRBD1
CDR3nt: TGTGCCAGCAGTGGTGAGAGCTCCTACAATGAGCAGTTCTTC; CDR3aa: CASSGESSYNEQFF; j_gene: TRBJ2-1; abundance: -; v_gene: TRBV2; d_gene: -
CDR3nt: TGCAGCGTTGAATTAGCGGGCGACATCTCCTACGAGCAGTACTTC; CDR3aa: CSVELAGDISYEQYF; j_gene: TRBJ2-7; abundance: -; v_gene: TRBV29-1; d_gene: TRBD2
CDR3nt: TGTGCCAGCAGTGTAGGTCGGGAGAGCACAGATACGCAGTATTTT; CDR3aa: CASSVGRESTDTQYF; j_gene: TRBJ2-3; abundance: many; v_gene: TRBV6-4; d_gene: -
CDR3nt: TGTGCAAGTCGCTTAATGAAAAGTCAAAAGCCCTACGAGCAGTACTTC; CDR3aa: CASRLMKSQKPYEQYF; j_gene: TRBJ2-7; abundance: -; v_gene: TRBV12-2; d_gene: -
CDR3nt: TGTGCCAGCAGCGACACCACCTACGAGCAGTACTTC; CDR3aa: CASSDTTYEQYF; j_gene: TRBJ2-7; abundance: -; v_gene: TRBV7-9; d_gene: -
CDR3nt: TGTGCCAGCACCCGAAAGGGACTATTCTCCTACAATGAGCAGTTCTTC; CDR3aa: CASTRKGLFSYNEQFF; j_gene: TRBJ2-1; abundance: -; v_gene: TRBV25-1; d_gene: TRBD2
CDR3nt: TGTGCCAGCAGTCAGGATGTGTGGGGGCGTGAAAAACTGTTTTTT; CDR3aa: CASSQDVWGREKLFF; j_gene: TRBJ1-4; abundance: -; v_gene: TRBV6-5; d_gene: -
CDR3nt: TGTGCCAGCAGTTTCGGGGAGGACACTGAAGCTTTCTTT; CDR3aa: CASSFGEDTEAFF; j_gene: TRBJ1-1; abundance: -; v_gene: TRBV28; d_gene: -
CDR3nt: TGCGCCAGCAGCCAAGTGACTAGCGGGAGGAACAATGAGCAGTTCTTC; CDR3aa: CASSQVTSGRNNEQFF; j_gene: TRBJ2-1; abundance: -; v_gene: TRBV4-1; d_gene: TRBD2
CDR3nt: TGTGCCAGCACCCGAATGGGCGAGCAGTTCTTC; CDR3aa: CASTRMGEQFF; j_gene: TRBJ2-1; abundance: -; v_gene: TRBV25-1; d_gene: -
CDR3nt: TGTGCCAGTAGTCCACGGGACAGAAATTCACCCCTCCACTTT; CDR3aa: CASSPRDRNSPLHF; j_gene: TRBJ1-6; abundance: -; v_gene: TRBV19; d_gene: TRBD1
CDR3nt: TGTGCCAGCAGCTCGGTAATACAGGGGGCCCTAAGTGCTTTCTTT; CDR3aa: CASSSVIQGALSAFF; j_gene: TRBJ1-1; abundance: -; v_gene: TRBV7-9; d_gene: TRBD1
CDR3nt: TGTGCCTGCTTCCAACCCTTTGACAGGATACGTCAAACTTTCAATGAGCAGTTCTTC; CDR3aa: CACFQPFDRIRQTFNEQFF; j_gene: TRBJ2-1; abundance: once; v_gene: TRBV30; d_gene: -
CDR3nt: TGTGCCTGGAGCGGTGGAGACTATGGCTACACCTTC; CDR3aa: CAWSGGDYGYTF; j_gene: TRBJ1-2; abundance: -; v_gene: TRBV30; d_gene: -
CDR3nt: TGTGCCAGCAGGCGCCCGGGACAGGGGGCGGAAGGCTACACCTTC; CDR3aa: CASRRPGQGAEGYTF; j_gene: TRBJ1-2; abundance: few; v_gene: TRBV28; d_gene: TRBD1
CDR3nt: TGTGCCAGCAGCCAAGTTATGGGGCGCAGGGGAAGAGAGACTGAAGCCTACGAGCAGTACTTC; CDR3aa: CASSQVMGRRGRETEAYEQYF; j_gene: TRBJ2-7; abundance: -; v_gene: TRBV3-1/TRBV3-2; d_gene: -
CDR3nt: TGCAGCGTTCGGGACTTTACCACCGGGGAGCTGTTTTTT; CDR3aa: CSVRDFTTGELFF; j_gene: TRBJ2-2; abundance: -; v_gene: TRBV29-1; d_gene: -
CDR3nt: TGCGCCAGCAGCCAAGAAGGGGGGGGTGAAGCTTTCTTT; CDR3aa: CASSQEGGGEAFF; j_gene: TRBJ1-1; abundance: -; v_gene: TRBV4-3; d_gene: -
CDR3nt: TGTGCCAGCAGTGAAGAGGGTAGCGGGAGACCCTACAATGAGCAGTTCTTC; CDR3aa: CASSEEGSGRPYNEQFF; j_gene: TRBJ2-1; abundance: -; v_gene: TRBV6-1; d_gene: TRBD2
CDR3nt: TGTGCCAGCAGTCGACAGGTTGGCTCTGGAAACACCATATATTTT; CDR3aa: CASSRQVGSGNTIYF; j_gene: TRBJ1-3; abundance: -; v_gene: TRBV6-5; d_gene: -
CDR3nt: TGTGCCAGCAGTGAATATTCGGTAACGGCTAATGAAAAACTGTTTTTT; CDR3aa: CASSEYSVTANEKLFF; j_gene: TRBJ1-4; abundance: -; v_gene: TRBV25-1; d_gene: -
CDR3nt: TGTGCCAGCAGCCAAGAAACTAGCAGGTACTCCTACAATGAGCAGTTCTTC; CDR3aa: CASSQETSRYSYNEQFF; j_gene: TRBJ2-1; abundance: -; v_gene: TRBV3-1/TRBV3-2; d_gene: -
CDR3nt: TGTGCCATCACGGCGGGGGGCACAGATACGCAGTATTTT; CDR3aa: CAITAGGTDTQYF; j_gene: TRBJ2-3; abundance: once; v_gene: TRBV10-3; d_gene: TRBD2
CDR3nt: TGTGCCAGCTCAGAACAGGGGACCACCTACAATGAGCAGTTCTTC; CDR3aa: CASSEQGTTYNEQFF; j_gene: TRBJ2-1; abundance: -; v_gene: TRBV18; d_gene: TRBD1
CDR3nt: TGTGCCAGCAGCTTGGTACCCCAAGGGAGAAGTGCGGGGGAGCTGTTTTTT; CDR3aa: CASSLVPQGRSAGELFF; j_gene: TRBJ2-2; abundance: -; v_gene: TRBV7-3; d_gene: -
CDR3nt: TGTGCCAGCAGCTTGAGGGACAGGCTGAACACTGAAGCTTTCTTT; CDR3aa: CASSLRDRLNTEAFF; j_gene: TRBJ1-1; abundance: once; v_gene: TRBV5-4; d_gene: TRBD1
CDR3nt: TGTGCCAGCAGCCCTAGAGGCGGGCAACTAACCTTGGGGGGTTATGAGCAGTTCTTC; CDR3aa: CASSPRGGQLTLGGYEQFF; j_gene: TRBJ2-1; abundance: -; v_gene: TRBV7-8; d_gene: -
CDR3nt: TGTGCCAGCAGCAGGGGACAGGGGGGCTACGAGCAGTACTTC; CDR3aa: CASSRGQGGYEQYF; j_gene: TRBJ2-7; abundance: -; v_gene: TRBV7-8; d_gene: TRBD1